A single sample gave rise to the 18 T cell receptor beta chains below, sequenced in a study of shared clonotypes between healthy human individuals. Method: immunoSEQ multiplex PCR; TCRdb's copy keeps in-frame clones and lacks some. The data hold about 490,000 clones, with 76% observed a single time. The sequenced sample consisted of PBMCs. These receptors were taken from a woman aged 40 to 50 in good health. Some clones in this sample may be carry-over from other donors' samples.

This chain joins TRBV30 and TRBJ1-3; 9 bases align to TRBD1. Germline CDR1 GTSNPN, CDR2 SVGIG (reference sequence). This CDR3 has 16 residues. V gave up 1 base and J gave up 2 bases; unmatched junction bases: 6. DNA for the CDR3: TGTGCCTGGAGTGCGCTGACAGGGGGAGCTGGAAACACCATATATTTT. Translation: CAWSALTGGAGNTIYF.

V gene TRBV5-1 combines with J gene TRBJ1-1; 10 bases fit TRBD1. This CDR3 region has 15 residues. The V gene's germline CDR1 is SGHRS and CDR2 YFSETQ. The junction had 4 bases not matched to a gene; V was cut back by 0 bases and J by 5 bases. CDR3 region: CASSLGDRGRTEAFF. The CDR3 DNA reads as TGCGCCAGCAGCTTGGGCGACAGGGGGCGGACTGAAGCTTTCTTT.

This clone was counted between two and nine times. The chain carries TRBV6-6 and TRBJ1-4; D perhaps matches TRBD1 (6 bases). V shed 5 bases and J shed 10 bases, with 17 bases lying between them. The CDR3 covers 14 residues. Germline-derived CDR1 and CDR2 are MNHNY and SVGAGI (reference sequence). The chain's CDR3 is CASSTSTGMGKLFF. Here the CDR3 DNA reads TGTGCCAGCAGTACCTCGACAGGAATGGGAAAACTGTTTTTT.

The V gene is TRBV4-2, the J gene TRBJ1-1, with D perhaps TRBD1 (6 bases). This CDR3 is 15 amino acids long. The germline V gene has CDR1 LGHNA and CDR2 YNFKEQ. Trimming cost V 4 bases and J 5 bases, with 17 bases left between them. CDR3 protein: CASSRAQGWGTEAFF. The CDR3 nucleotides read TGTGCCAGCAGCCGCGCACAGGGTTGGGGTACTGAAGCTTTCTTT.

The gene calls are TRBV4-1 and TRBJ1-5; D gene unclear. The CDR3 is 17 residues long. Germline lookup yields CDR1 MGHRA and CDR2 YSYEKL. Trimming left V 0 bases short and J 0 bases short, with 12 bases between. The CDR3, as DNA: TGCGCCAGCAGCCAAGATCAGCCAGAAAGTAGCAATCAGCCCCAGCATTTT. Translating gives CASSQDQPESSNQPQHF.

The chain has TRBV18 and TRBJ2-7; 7 positions match TRBD2. Per germline, CDR1 KGHSH and CDR2 LQKENI. The CDR3 sequence is 15 residues long. The J segment lost 3 bases and the V segment lost 6 bases, leaving 11 bases of the junction unmatched. CDR3 in DNA: TGTGCCAGCTCCCAGGGCCCTAGCGGATTCTACGAGCAGTACTTC. Amino acid sequence: CASSQGPSGFYEQYF. The whole variable domain, remainder taken from reference TRBV18 and TRBJ2-7, is NAGVMQNPRHLVRRRGQEARLRCSPMKGHSHVYWYRQLPEEGLKFMVYLQKENIIDESGMPKERFSAEFPKEGPSILRIQQVVRGDSAAYFCASSQGPSGFYEQYFGPGTRLTVT.

This clone was detected many times. This chain uses TRBV2 with TRBJ1-1; tentative D call: TRBD1 (6 bases). Trimming pared 5 bases from V and 5 bases from J, leaving 15 bases between. This CDR3 has 14 amino acids. Germline lookup yields CDR1 SNHLY and CDR2 FYNNEI. CDR3 nucleotides: TGTGCCAGCAGTTCGGGGGGGCGCATGACTGAAGCTTTCTTT. Its protein product is CASSSGGRMTEAFF. The full variable domain, its missing parts supplied by reference TRBV2 and TRBJ1-1, is EPEVTQTPSHQVTQMGQEVILRCVPISNHLYFYWYRQILGQKVEFLVSFYNNEISEKSEIFDDQFSVERPDGSNFTLKIRSTKLEDSAMYFCASSSGGRMTEAFFGQGTRLTVV.

The V call is TRBV7-2, the J call TRBJ1-1; no reliable D call. Germline V gene sequence: CDR1 SGHTA, CDR2 FQGNSA. The CDR3 contains 15 residues. The V end lost 2 bases, the J end lost 0 bases, and 10 bases lay between the germline ends. The CDR3 protein is CASSLKRTVNTEAFF. CDR3 DNA: TGTGCCAGCAGCTTAAAGAGGACGGTGAACACTGAAGCTTTCTTT.

The V call is TRBV19, the J call TRBJ1-5; D uncertain. Germline V gene lookup returns CDR1 LNHDA and CDR2 SQIVND (reference sequence). Deletions cut 0 bases from V and 0 bases from J, with 9 bases between. The CDR3 contains 16 residues. This chain's CDR3 is CASSIDRGDSNQPQHF. CDR3 coding DNA: TGTGCCAGTAGTATAGATCGTGGAGATAGCAATCAGCCCCAGCATTTT.

V gene TRBV5-1 combines with J gene TRBJ1-1; a weak D match, TRBD1 (5 bases). This CDR3 is 14 amino acids long. V was cut by 6 bases and J by 4 bases, with 16 bases left in between. Germline V gene data show CDR1 as SGHRS and CDR2 as YFSETQ. The CDR3 sequence: CASKDGPQGTEAFF. CDR3 DNA sequence: TGCGCCAGCAAGGACGGGCCTCAGGGCACTGAAGCTTTCTTT.

V is TRBV6-5 and J is TRBJ2-3, with a tentative D call TRBD2 (5 bases). The CDR3 is 13 residues long. Trimming left V 2 bases short and J 6 bases short, with 9 bases between. Germline V CDR1 and CDR2: MNHEY, SVGAGI. CDR3: CASSYRRRDTQYF. CDR3 nucleotide sequence: TGTGCCAGCAGTTACAGAAGGAGGGATACGCAGTATTTT.

The genes are TRBV7-9 and TRBJ2-4; either TRBD1 or TRBD2 may supply D (6 bases each). The germline gives CDR1 SEHNR, CDR2 FQNEAQ (reference sequence). The CDR3 sequence is 18 residues long. Trimming stripped 2 bases from V and 1 base from J, with 18 bases between. CDR3 bases: TGTGCCAGCAGCTTACCATCGGGGGCTTCAGTGGCCAAAAACATTCAGTACTTC. Translation gives CASSLPSGASVAKNIQYF.

The genes are TRBV10-3 and TRBJ1-2; D possibly corresponds to TRBD1 (5 bases). The CDR3 extends over 13 amino acids. Germline CDR1 ENHRY, CDR2 SYGVKD. The V end lost 7 bases, the J end lost 7 bases, and 16 bases lay between the germline ends. This chain's CDR3 is CAIKGREQGGYTF. The CDR3 DNA is TGTGCCATCAAAGGCAGGGAGCAAGGTGGCTACACCTTC.

The chain carries TRBV6-1 and TRBJ1-2; maybe TRBD1 (6 bases). CDR3 size: 14 residues. V was cut by 1 base and J by 4 bases, with 10 bases left in between. Germline V gene lookup returns CDR1 MNHNS and CDR2 SASEGT. CDR3 sequence reads: CASSEVDSLYGYTF. CDR3 in DNA: TGTGCCAGCAGTGAAGTGGACAGCCTCTATGGCTACACCTTC.

The chain links TRBV7-6 to TRBJ2-7; D is perhaps TRBD2 (5 bases). The CDR3 sequence is 14 residues long. V gave up 0 bases and J gave up 5 bases, with 11 bases separating them. Germline V gene data show CDR1 as SGHVS and CDR2 as FNYEAQ. The CDR3 sequence: CASSLAERAHEQYF. The CDR3 nucleotides are TGTGCCAGCAGCTTAGCGGAGAGGGCCCACGAGCAGTACTTC.

This clone was observed a handful of times. In the same sample, other DNA sequences code for this CDR3. The chain carries TRBV27 and TRBJ2-1; D is uncertain. The germline gives CDR1 MNHEY, CDR2 SMNVEV (reference sequence). CDR3 size: 13 residues. V gave up 0 bases and J gave up 5 bases, with 5 bases separating them. The CDR3 region is CASSLSWDNEQFF. Here the CDR3 DNA reads TGTGCCAGCAGTTTATCTTGGGACAATGAGCAGTTCTTC.

The V and J genes are TRBV11-2 and TRBJ1-3; the match to TRBD1 covers 8 bases. V was clipped by 3 bases and J by 2 bases; unmatched bases: 3. The CDR3 loop spans 15 amino acids. Per the germline V gene, CDR1 is SGHAT and CDR2 is FQNNGV. The CDR3 DNA follows: TGTGCCAGCAGCTTTAGGGGACAGGCTGGAAACACCATATATTTT. This sequence encodes CASSFRGQAGNTIYF. The variable domain in full, with the rest retrieved from reference TRBV11-2 and TRBJ1-3, is EAGVAQSPRYKIIEKRQSVAFWCNPISGHATLYWYQQILGQGPKLLIQFQNNGVVDDSQLPKDRFSAERLKGVDSTLKIQPAKLEDSAVYLCASSFRGQAGNTIYFGEGSWLTVV.

The chain has TRBV27 and TRBJ2-7; no firm D call. Trimming shortened V by 8 bases and J by 6 bases, and 11 bases separated the two germline ends. Germline loops: CDR1 MNHEY, CDR2 SMNVEV (reference sequence). The CDR3 contains 11 residues. CDR3: CASSRTGEQYF. The DNA of the CDR3 is TGTGCCAGCTCCCGAACGGGCGAGCAGTACTTC.